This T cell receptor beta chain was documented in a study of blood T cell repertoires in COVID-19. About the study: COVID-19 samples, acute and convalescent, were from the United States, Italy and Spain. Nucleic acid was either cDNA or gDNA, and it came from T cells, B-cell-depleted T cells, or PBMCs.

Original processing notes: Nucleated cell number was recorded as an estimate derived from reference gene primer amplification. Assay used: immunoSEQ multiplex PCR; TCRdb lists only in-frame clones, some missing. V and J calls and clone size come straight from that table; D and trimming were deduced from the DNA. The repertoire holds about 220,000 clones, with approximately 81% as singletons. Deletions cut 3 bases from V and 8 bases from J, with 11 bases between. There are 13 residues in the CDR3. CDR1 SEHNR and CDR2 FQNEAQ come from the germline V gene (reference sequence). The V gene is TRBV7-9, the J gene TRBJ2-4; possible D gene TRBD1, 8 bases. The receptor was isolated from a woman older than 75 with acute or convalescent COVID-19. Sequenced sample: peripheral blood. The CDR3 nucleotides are TGTGCCAGCAGCTTTACAGGGGGGGACATTCAGTACTTC. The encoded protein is CASSFTGGDIQYF.